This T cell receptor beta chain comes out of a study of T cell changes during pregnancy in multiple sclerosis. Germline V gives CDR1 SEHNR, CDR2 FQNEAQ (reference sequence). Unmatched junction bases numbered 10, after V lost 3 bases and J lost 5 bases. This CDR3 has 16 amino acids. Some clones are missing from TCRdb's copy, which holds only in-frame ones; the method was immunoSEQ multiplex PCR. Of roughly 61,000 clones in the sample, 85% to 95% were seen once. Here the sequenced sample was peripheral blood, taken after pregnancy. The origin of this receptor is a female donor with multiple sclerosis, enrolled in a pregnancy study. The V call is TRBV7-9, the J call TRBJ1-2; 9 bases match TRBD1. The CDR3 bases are TGTGCCAGCAGCTTGACTTGGACAGGGGATTCTTATGGCTACACCTTC. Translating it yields CASSLTWTGDSYGYTF.